The rows below give T cell receptor beta chains drawn from one sample of a study of cytomegalovirus exposure and HLA in healthy donors. Profiling relied on immunoSEQ multiplex PCR, and the TCRdb table lists in-frame clones only, not all of them. The table shows about 170,000 clones, with approximately 87% occurring only once. Material: PBMCs. Receptors originate from a woman aged 30 to 39 in good health and CMV-seronegative. Both conserved end residues are trimmed from each CDR3. Each record gives: CDR3 length, J gene, V gene, CDR3 protein.

14	TRBJ1-4	TRBV5-1	ASSLDSGAGREKLF
15	TRBJ1-1	TRBV27	ASSLFGGGASETEAF
12	TRBJ2-1	TRBV5-4	ASSLEPPPKEQF
14	TRBJ2-1	TRBV27	ASSLSESQGWAEQF
11	TRBJ1-1	TRBV2	ARGTMVNTEAF
11	TRBJ2-7	TRBV12-5	ASGLQGVYEQY
16	TRBJ1-4	TRBV6-1	ASSERVRGSVTNEKLF
11	TRBJ2-1	TRBV9	ASSTTGVGEQF
12	TRBJ1-1	TRBV29-1	SVEMGPGEAEAF
12	TRBJ1-5	TRBV15	ATSRSRGAQPQH
9	TRBJ2-7	TRBV29-1	SVEGDYEQY
13	TRBJ2-1	TRBV7-9	ASSFQDRVSNEQF
14	TRBJ2-3	TRBV5-6	ASSLSGQGAADTQY
14	TRBJ2-1	TRBV18	ASSPLTGVSYNEQF
14	TRBJ2-3	TRBV11-3	ASSLGTAGATDTQY
13	TRBJ2-7	TRBV7-6	ASSLGGGRSYEQY
14	TRBJ1-6	TRBV4-3	ASSQELGSYNSPLH
11	TRBJ2-3	TRBV5-4	ASSLGSADTQY
14	TRBJ1-1	TRBV4-3	ASSQEVVGLRTEAF
12	TRBJ2-1	TRBV11-2	ASSLESGDNEQF
12	TRBJ2-7	TRBV6-6	ASSYSTAKGGED
15	TRBJ1-5	TRBV12-5	ASGLAGTGDSNQPQH
10	TRBJ2-2	TRBV27	ASSLRPGELF
13	TRBJ2-7	TRBV4-2	ASSREGALYYEQY
10	TRBJ2-5	TRBV6-6	ASTGTGDTQY
11	TRBJ1-1	TRBV29-1	SADRTWNTEAF
9	TRBJ2-5	TRBV28	ASSFGETQY
14	TRBJ1-4	TRBV28	ASRGTGMGTNEKLF
12	TRBJ1-1	TRBV7-2	ASSSSWRNTEAF
10	TRBJ1-3	TRBV12-5	ASGLVRGTIY
17	TRBJ2-1	TRBV5-1	ASSLVGGALTSHNNEQF
12	TRBJ2-4	TRBV28	ASRGGPAKNIQY
12	TRBJ2-7	TRBV7-2	ASSSGTGTYEQY
12	TRBJ2-3	TRBV6-4	ASSDGAETDTQY
12	TRBJ2-7	TRBV14	ASNRGGRLYEQY
11	TRBJ2-1	TRBV5-4	ASSFEGWDEQF
13	TRBJ1-6	TRBV14	ASSQYLGGNSPLH
13	TRBJ1-5	TRBV5-1	ASSPDGDTNQPQH
11	TRBJ1-4	TRBV27	ASTSTFGEKLF
12	TRBJ1-5	TRBV30	AWSIGAVNQPQH
13	TRBJ2-3	TRBV7-2	ASSFSGKGTDTQY
14	TRBJ1-5	TRBV19	ASSIGELHSNQPQH
11	TRBJ1-1	TRBV9	ASSIGQNTEAF
11	TRBJ2-7	TRBV6-5	ASSYRELHEQY
15	TRBJ2-3	TRBV19	ASSRGGTSGRSDTQY